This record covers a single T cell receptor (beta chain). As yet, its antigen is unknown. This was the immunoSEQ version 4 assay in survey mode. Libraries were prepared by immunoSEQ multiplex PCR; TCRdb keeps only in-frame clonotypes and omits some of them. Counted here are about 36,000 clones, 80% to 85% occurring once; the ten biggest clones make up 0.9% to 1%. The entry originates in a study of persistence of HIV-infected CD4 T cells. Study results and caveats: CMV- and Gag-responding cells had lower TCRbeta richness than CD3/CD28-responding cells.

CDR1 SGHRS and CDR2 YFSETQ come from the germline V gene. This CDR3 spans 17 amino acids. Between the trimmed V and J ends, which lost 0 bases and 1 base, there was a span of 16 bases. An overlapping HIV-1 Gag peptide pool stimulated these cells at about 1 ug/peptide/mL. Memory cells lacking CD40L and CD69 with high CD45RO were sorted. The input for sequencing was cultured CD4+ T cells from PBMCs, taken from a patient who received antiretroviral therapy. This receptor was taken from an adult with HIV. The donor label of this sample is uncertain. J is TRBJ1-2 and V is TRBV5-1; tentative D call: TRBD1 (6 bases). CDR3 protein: CASSLGQEFRVNYGYTF. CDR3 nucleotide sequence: TGCGCCAGCAGCTTGGGACAGGAATTTAGGGTTAACTATGGCTACACCTTC.